These 21 T cell receptor beta chains were sequenced from one sample in a study of blood T cell repertoires in COVID-19. Sequencing used immunoSEQ multiplex PCR; TCRdb keeps in-frame clones, though not all of them. Altogether 470,000 or so clones are present, roughly 89% being singletons, with the ten largest covering 4% to 4.5%. Sequencing input: peripheral blood. These receptors were obtained from a woman aged 30 to 39 with acute or convalescent COVID-19.

The chain has TRBV5-6 and TRBJ1-2; 7 nucleotides line up with TRBD1. Germline trimming cut 5 bases from V and 5 bases from J; bases unmatched to any gene: 6. Germline CDR1 is SGHDT and CDR2 is YYEEEE. The CDR3 spans 13 residues. CDR3 region: CASRPDREYGYTF. CDR3 nucleotides: TGTGCCAGCAGACCCGACAGGGAGTATGGCTACACCTTC. The entire variable domain, with the rest obtained from reference TRBV5-6 and TRBJ1-2, is as follows: DAGVTQSPTHLIKTRGQQVTLRCSPKSGHDTVSWYQQALGQGPQFIFQYYEEEERQRGNFPDRFSGHQFPNYSSELNVNALLLGDSALYLCASRPDREYGYTFGSGTRLTVV.

The V gene is TRBV6-5, the J gene TRBJ2-1, with D maybe TRBD1 (5 bases). The CDR3 is made up of 15 amino acids. Germline V gene data show CDR1 as MNHEY and CDR2 as SVGAGI. V was pared by 2 bases and J by 2 bases, with 10 bases between. In DNA, the CDR3 is TGTGCCAGCAGTTACGGGCAGGGCACCTACAATGAGCAGTTCTTC. Its protein is CASSYGQGTYNEQFF.

This clone was detected a few times. The CDR3 region has the DNA TGTGCCAGCAGCCATTCCACTTTCTATGGCTACACCTTC. Its protein is CASSHSTFYGYTF. The genes are TRBV5-4 and TRBJ1-2; D unresolved. CDR1 and CDR2 from the germline V gene are SGHNT and YYREEE (reference sequence). Deletions cut 4 bases from V and 4 bases from J, with 11 bases between. The CDR3 consists of 13 residues.

This chain uses TRBV7-3 with TRBJ2-3; 10 bases agree with TRBD2. The CDR3 is 15 residues long. From germline, CDR1 is SGHTA and CDR2 FQGTGA. With V trimmed by 5 bases and J by 0 bases, 2 bases remained unmatched. CDR3 nucleotide sequence: TGTGCCAGCAGCCCAGCGGGGGGGAGCACAGATACGCAGTATTTT. It codes for CASSPAGGSTDTQYF.

This clone was found once. The chain is built from TRBV5-6 and TRBJ1-5; D gene ambiguous. This CDR3 is built from 14 residues. V was cut by 0 bases and J by 0 bases, with 4 bases left in between. CDR1 is SGHDT and CDR2 is YYEEEE in the germline V gene. CDR3 bases: TGTGCCAGCAGCTTGGTCCATAGCAATCAGCCCCAGCATTTT. This codes for CASSLVHSNQPQHF.

J is TRBJ2-1 and V is TRBV19, with 8 bases matching TRBD1. V lost 7 bases and J lost 9; bases outside the gene matches: 8. The CDR3 has 13 amino acids. From germline, CDR1 is LNHDA and CDR2 SQIVND (reference sequence). The DNA for the CDR3 is TGTGCCAGTACCATCGCAGGGGGCGGTGAGCAGTTCTTC. Residues: CASTIAGGGEQFF.

The V call is TRBV4-1, the J call TRBJ2-2, with 8 bases fitting TRBD2. Germline CDR1 reads MGHRA; CDR2 reads YSYEKL. The CDR3 extends over 17 amino acids. The trim removed 3 bases at V and 7 bases at J, leaving 13 bases unmatched. CDR3 coding DNA: TGCGCCAGCAGCCAGATTATAGCGGGGTTAGGATTCGGGGAGCTGTTTTTT. Translated: CASSQIIAGLGFGELFF.

The chain employs TRBV2 and TRBJ2-3, with 7 bases matching TRBD1. V was clipped by 6 bases and J by 5 bases; unmatched bases: 8. This CDR3 spans 14 amino acids. Per the germline V gene, CDR1 is SNHLY and CDR2 is FYNNEI. The CDR3 loop is CASSPDRKLDTQYF. CDR3 bases: TGTGCCAGCAGCCCGGACAGGAAGTTAGATACGCAGTATTTT. Full variable domain (rest looked up from reference TRBV2 and TRBJ2-3): EPEVTQTPSHQVTQMGQEVILRCVPISNHLYFYWYRQILGQKVEFLVSFYNNEISEKSEIFDDQFSVERPDGSNFTLKIRSTKLEDSAMYFCASSPDRKLDTQYFGPGTRLTVL.

The gene calls are TRBV6-1 and TRBJ2-7, with D possibly matching TRBD1 (6 bases). The CDR3 loop spans 13 amino acids. V gave up 3 bases and J gave up 4 bases, with 10 bases separating them. CDR1 MNHNS and CDR2 SASEGT come from the germline V gene. The CDR3 DNA reads TGTGCCAGCAGTGAGAACAGGGAATACGAGCAGTACTTC. It encodes CASSENREYEQYF.

The rearrangement links TRBV28 to TRBJ1-6; the match to TRBD1 covers 8 bases. Germline V gene data show CDR1 as MDHEN and CDR2 as SYDVKM. The CDR3 is 17 amino acids. The ends lost 6 bases at V and 7 bases at J; junction bases unmatched: 14. CDR3 amino acids: CASSTLLRQGSNSPLHF. CDR3 bases: TGTGCCAGCAGCACCCTGTTGAGACAGGGGTCAAATTCACCCCTCCACTTT.

Here the CDR3 reads CASSQTGRLDYEQYF. CDR3 bases: TGTGCCAGCAGCCAGACAGGGCGACTTGACTACGAGCAGTACTTC. The chain uses TRBV7-9 and TRBJ2-7; 7 positions match TRBD1. The germline V gene has CDR1 SEHNR and CDR2 FQNEAQ (reference sequence). After removal of 5 bases from V and 3 bases from J, the junction contained 10 bases not matched to a gene. There are 15 residues in the CDR3.

This chain uses TRBV28 with TRBJ2-7; TRBD1 matches 9 bases. The germline CDR1 and CDR2 sequences are MDHEN and SYDVKM. The J segment lost 1 base and the V segment lost 6 bases, leaving 13 bases of the junction unmatched. This CDR3 is 17 amino acids long. This CDR3 reads CASSSLGGTGRSYEQYF. The CDR3 bases are TGTGCCAGCAGCTCTTTAGGGGGGACAGGGAGATCCTACGAGCAGTACTTC.

The chain employs TRBV6-6 and TRBJ2-7; 7 positions agree with TRBD1. Per germline, CDR1 MNHNY and CDR2 SVGAGI (reference sequence). The CDR3 is 12 residues long. Trimming removed 5 bases from V and 4 bases from J; junction bases left unmatched: 2. CDR3 loop: CASSKQGYEQYF. Written as DNA, the CDR3 is TGTGCCAGCAGTAAACAGGGGTACGAGCAGTACTTC.

This chain connects TRBV12-5 to TRBJ2-7, with D tentatively TRBD2 (6 bases). Per the germline V gene, CDR1 is LGHNT and CDR2 is FRNRAP. The V gene lost 4 bases and the J gene lost 0 bases, with 10 bases spanning the gap. This CDR3 has 14 amino acids. CDR3 bases: TGTGCTAGTGGTTCTAAGCGGGTCTCCTACGAGCAGTACTTC. Translated, it gives CASGSKRVSYEQYF.

The chain employs TRBV24-1 and TRBJ2-2; the D is unclear. The CDR3 totals 12 residues. Per germline, CDR1 KGHDR and CDR2 SFDVKD. The V end was cut by 9 bases, the J end by 5 bases, with 9 bases between. Here the CDR3 DNA reads TGTGCCACCGTAAGTCGGACCGGGGAGCTGTTTTTT. Protein sequence: CATVSRTGELFF.

This sequence joins TRBV7-9 and TRBJ2-1, with 10 bases that match TRBD2. Germline-derived CDR1 and CDR2 are SEHNR and FQNEAQ (reference sequence). The CDR3 has 13 residues. J gave up 5 bases and V 6 bases, and 1 base lay outside the gene matches. The CDR3 nucleotides are TGTGCCAGCAGTAGCGGGGGGAACAATGAGCAGTTCTTC. Translating gives CASSSGGNNEQFF. Drawing the rest from reference TRBV7-9 and TRBJ2-1, the complete variable domain is DTGVSQNPRHKITKRGQNVTFRCDPISEHNRLYWYRQTLGQGPEFLTYFQNEAQLEKSRLLSDRFSAERPKGSFSTLEIQRTEQGDSAMYLCASSSGGNNEQFFGPGTRLTVL.

This clone has just a few counts. CDR3 DNA sequence: TGTGCCACCTACCGGACGGCGGGGGAGACCCAGTACTTC. It specifies CATYRTAGETQYF. This chain joins TRBV28 and TRBJ2-5; a weak D match, TRBD2 (6 bases). Germline CDR1 and CDR2: MDHEN and SYDVKM. The CDR3 is 13 residues long. The V and J ends lost 10 bases and 5 bases respectively, with 17 bases between them. Full variable domain (outside the CDR3, taken from reference TRBV28 and TRBJ2-5): DVKVTQSSRYLVKRTGEKVFLECVQDMDHENMFWYRQDPGLGLRLIYFSYDVKMKEKGDIPEGYSVSREKKERFSLILESASTNQTSMYLCATYRTAGETQYFGPGTRLLVL.

The chain has TRBV2 and TRBJ1-1, with D possibly TRBD1 on 6 matching bases. Germline V CDR1 and CDR2: SNHLY, FYNNEI. The CDR3 contains 12 residues. V lost 1 base to trimming and J lost 11 bases, with 11 bases between them. This CDR3 is CASSEGGRPAFF. The CDR3 DNA sequence: TGTGCCAGCAGTGAAGGGGGGCGACCGGCTTTCTTT.

The chain carries TRBV10-3 and TRBJ2-6; no clear D. The CDR3 is 14 residues long. The germline V gene encodes CDR1 ENHRY and CDR2 SYGVKD. V dropped 10 bases and J dropped 0 bases, with 10 bases sitting between them. The CDR3 DNA is TGTGCCACGTCAGCAGGCTCTGGGGCCAACGTCCTGACTTTC. It translates to CATSAGSGANVLTF.

V is TRBV19 and J is TRBJ2-5; D may be TRBD1 (8 bases). V lost 4 bases, J lost 7 bases, and 16 bases lay in between. CDR1 LNHDA and CDR2 SQIVND come from the germline V gene (reference sequence). The CDR3 has 14 residues. The CDR3 protein is CASSKSGTGGTQYF. The CDR3 region has the DNA TGTGCCAGTAGTAAAAGCGGGACAGGAGGGACCCAGTACTTC.

The CDR3 nucleotides are TGTGCCAGCAGCTTAGAAAGGGGGCTGAGTCGGCAAGAGACCCAGTACTTC. As protein: CASSLERGLSRQETQYF. The chain recombines TRBV7-2 with TRBJ2-5, with TRBD1 identical over 7 bases. The germline V gene encodes CDR1 SGHTA and CDR2 FQGNSA. With V trimmed by 1 base and J by 2 bases, 10 bases remained unmatched. This CDR3 spans 17 amino acids.